This TCR beta chain is from a study of beta chain features in type 1 diabetes (dated 2018 in TCRdb). Study-wide context: Patients and healthy donors did not differ in mean age, gender distribution, total cell number or subset yield. The study compared the TCRB repertoires of sorted circulating CD4+ T cell subsets in recently diagnosed type 1 diabetes patients with those in matched healthy donors. Naive and central memory subsets were obtained from all 28 donors, but regulatory and stem cell-like memory subsets were isolated from only 8 patients and roughly eight healthy donors. A total of approximately 100,000,000 sorted cells were examined across all samples, and the number of cells per subset was strongly correlated with RNA yield.

This clone was counted a few times. The antigen it binds to is not known. The junction and the germline gene differ at one end; a read error may be behind it. The High Capacity cDNA Reverse Transcription Kit was used to reverse transcribe all of the isolated RNA, meaning that expressed TCRB transcripts were what got sequenced. Naive, central memory and regulatory T cell samples underwent deep immunoSEQ sequencing, averaging approximately 3.5 million total reads per sample. After sorted cells were lysed in RLT buffer, RNA was extracted with DNase-treated RNeasy Micro or Mini kits, with the choice depending on cell number. To prevent cross-contamination, each cell subset was processed individually, whereas patient and healthy donor samples were processed jointly. The immunoSEQ multiplex PCR was used to amplify TCRB sequences from cDNA, yielding 87-bp fragments that span the CDR3 region. The amplicons were sequenced using the Illumina HiSeq platform. In the source study's methods: Synthetic template baselines were used to correct PCR bias computationally, reads within Hamming distance 2 were collapsed, and singletons that could not be merged were discarded. Reads were aligned against IMGT so that V, D and J genes, CDR3 length and insertions or deletions at six rearrangement sites could be assigned. Clonotype counts were normalized to sorted cell number within each subset before computing true diversity and Gini coefficients with the tcR R package. The overlap coefficient, calculated on TCRB nucleotide sequences, was used to quantify repertoire sharing. Out-of-frame TCRB sequences from naive cells were analyzed to stand in for the pre-selection repertoire. This is the immuneACCESS table as TCRdb keeps it, with only in-frame sequences that have V and J called. A part of the clones is gone; compared with another copy, unresolved V genes explain less than half, and the rest is unexplained. V and J calls and clone size are copied from that table; D and trimming were computed from the DNA. The table for this sample lists around 310,000 clones; roughly 14% of them were counted only once. In total, the top ten clones hold 0.015% of the sample.

Summary of the overall study and its limitations: Patients with type 1 diabetes made fewer insertions and deleted more nucleotides at VDJ recombination sites, implying thymic rearrangement abnormalities. Only small numbers of individuals were included in the HLA sub-analyses, which left unresolved whether HLA type had any influence on TCRB rearrangement. Because cDNA was sequenced instead of genomic DNA, activated cells with high expression could be over-represented, although the groups did not differ in activation or CD3 levels. Type 1 diabetes patients showed a moderate but significant shortening of TCRB CDR3 length in all four CD4+ subsets. Shorter templates might have been favored by PCR, but patient and control samples were amplified and corrected together, so both groups would have been affected equally by any skew. Naive, central memory and regulatory TCRB repertoires appeared to be more similar among patients than among healthy donors.

Each donor gave one peripheral blood draw, approximately 110 mL on average, collected into heparinised tubes. Naive, central memory, regulatory and stem cell-like memory CD4+ T cells were sorted on a BD FACSAria II using a panel including CD45RO, CCR7, CD25, CD127, CD95 and CD27. Every sorted population had a purity above 95%. Right away, PBMCs were isolated by Lymphoprep density gradient centrifugation and were stained directly, with no culture step. To minimize batch effects, samples were stained and sorted in pairs, one healthy donor with one patient per experiment. From the cysteine through the phenylalanine, the CDR3 covers 8 amino acids. This entry keeps only the CDR3 DNA: 24 bases, framed from base 1. The germline V gene (reference sequence) supplies CDR1 SEHNR and CDR2 FQNEAQ.

This chain joins TRBV7-9 to TRBJ1-1; confidence is insufficient to name the D gene. The specimen sequenced was naive CD4+ T cells from blood. The cell subset or site tag for this specimen amounts to: true naive CD4+ T cells. This TCR derives from a woman aged 18 to 35 with type 1 diabetes. The DNA reads TGTGCCAGTAATCCACTCGACTTT. It translates to CASNPLDF.